The clone carrying this T cell receptor (beta chain) occurred a few times. The antigen remains unidentified. This sample is part of a study of radiotherapy plus CTLA-4 blockade in lung cancer. In the study overall: Objective responses arose in roughly 17% of patients, and approximately 31% experienced disease control. General observations from the study: Early clonal dynamics of blood T cells, together with interferon-beta, were reported as the best response predictor. Clones derived from tumor TCRs expanded in blood after radiotherapy plus ipilimumab.

TCRdb's copy holds only in-frame clones and misses some; the assay was immunoSEQ multiplex PCR. The data show over 85,000 clones, 65% to 75% seen once. Deletions cut 8 bases from V and 5 bases from J, with 13 bases between. The CDR3 has 13 amino acids. Germline-derived CDR1 and CDR2 are WSHSY and SAAADI. With ipilimumab providing CTLA-4 blockade, focal radiation was administered to patients who had chemo-refractory metastatic non-small-cell lung cancer. The sequenced sample was peripheral blood, obtained from a patient treated with radiotherapy plus ipilimumab. The clonotype comes from a human donor with non-small cell lung cancer who had a partial response to radiotherapy plus ipilimumab. Some clones in this sample may be carry-over from other donors' samples. The chain has TRBV10-2 and TRBJ2-1; D is possibly TRBD2 (6 bases). DNA of the CDR3: TGCGCCAGCGAGGGACTTATAAACAATGAGCAGTTCTTC. The encoded protein is CASEGLINNEQFF.